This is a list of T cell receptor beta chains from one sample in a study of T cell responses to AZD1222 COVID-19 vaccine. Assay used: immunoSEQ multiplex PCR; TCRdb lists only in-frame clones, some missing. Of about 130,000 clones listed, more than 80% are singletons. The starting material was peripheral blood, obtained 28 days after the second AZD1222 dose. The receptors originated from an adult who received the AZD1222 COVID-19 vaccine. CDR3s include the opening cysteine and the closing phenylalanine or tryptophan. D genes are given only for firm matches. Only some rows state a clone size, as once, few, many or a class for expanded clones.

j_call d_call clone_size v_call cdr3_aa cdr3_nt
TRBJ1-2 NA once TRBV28 CASSLPGERPGGYTF TGTGCCAGCAGCCTCCCAGGGGAGCGGCCGGGTGGCTACACCTTC
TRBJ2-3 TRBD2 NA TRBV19 CASLNSGGSTDTQYF TGTGCCTCCCTCAATAGCGGGGGTAGCACAGATACGCAGTATTTT
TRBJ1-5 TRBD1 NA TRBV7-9 CASSSGQGNNQPQHF TGTGCCAGCAGCTCTGGACAGGGAAACAATCAGCCCCAGCATTTT
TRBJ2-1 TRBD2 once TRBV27 CASSILLAGSSYNEQFF TGTGCCAGCAGTATATTATTAGCGGGCAGCTCCTACAATGAGCAGTTCTTC
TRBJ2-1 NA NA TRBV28 CASSLRQSYNEQFF TGTGCCAGCAGTTTACGGCAATCCTACAATGAGCAGTTCTTC
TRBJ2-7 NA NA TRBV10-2 CASTPTDTYEQYF TGCGCCAGCACCCCAACTGATACCTACGAGCAGTACTTC
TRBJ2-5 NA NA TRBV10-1 CASSNGGLSETQYF TGCGCCAGCAGTAACGGGGGCCTCTCGGAGACCCAGTACTTC
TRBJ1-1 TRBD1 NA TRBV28 CASSPHPRDRGMNTEAFF TGTGCCAGCAGTCCACACCCTCGGGACAGGGGTATGAACACTGAAGCTTTCTTT
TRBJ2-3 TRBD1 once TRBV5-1 CASSSGQELDTQYF TGCGCCAGCAGCTCAGGACAGGAGCTAGATACGCAGTATTTT
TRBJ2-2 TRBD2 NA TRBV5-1 CASSLAGGSTGELFF TGCGCCAGCAGCTTGGCGGGGGGGTCCACCGGGGAGCTGTTTTTT
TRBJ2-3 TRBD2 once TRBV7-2 CASSPRGLAGGLSDTQYF TGTGCCAGCAGCCCACGCGGACTAGCGGGGGGGCTTTCAGATACGCAGTATTTT
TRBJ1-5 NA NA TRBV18 CASSETNDQPQHF TGTGCCAGCTCAGAGACGAACGATCAGCCCCAGCATTTT
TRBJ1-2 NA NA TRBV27 CASSYYGYTF TGTGCCAGCAGCTACTATGGCTACACCTTC
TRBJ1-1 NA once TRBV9 CASSPRGDTEAFF TGTGCCAGCAGCCCACGAGGGGACACTGAAGCTTTCTTT